Following are 20 T cell receptor beta chains from one sample sequenced in a study of cytomegalovirus exposure and HLA in healthy donors. 13 Jbeta primers and 60 Vbeta primers were used for the PCR. Profiling relied on immunoSEQ multiplex PCR, and the TCRdb table lists in-frame clones only, not all of them. Of 200,000 or so clones in the sample, roughly 80% were seen once. Sample: PBMCs. These receptors came from a boy between 5 and 17 years old in good health and CMV-seronegative.

The genes are TRBV6-1 and TRBJ2-7, with D possibly TRBD2 on 6 matching bases. In germline, CDR1 is MNHNS, CDR2 SASEGT. The germline V and J ends were trimmed by 3 bases and 2 bases, with 14 bases remaining between them. The CDR3 consists of 15 residues. The CDR3 nucleotides are TGTGCCAGCAGTGACGTCCCTAGCGCAACCTACGAGCAGTACTTC. Its translation is CASSDVPSATYEQYF.

The V and J genes are TRBV13 and TRBJ2-5; TRBD1 might be the D (5 bases). Between the trimmed V and J ends, which lost 1 base and 1 base, there was a span of 13 bases. The germline CDR1 and CDR2 sequences are PRHDT and FYEKMQ (reference sequence). The CDR3 loop spans 16 amino acids. The CDR3 loop reads CASSLVGLRGQETQYF. CDR3 sequence (DNA): TGTGCCAGCAGCTTAGTAGGTTTAAGGGGCCAAGAGACCCAGTACTTC.

The chain joins TRBV2 to TRBJ1-1, with TRBD1 as a possible D gene (5 bases). Trimming removed 4 bases from V and 3 bases from J, with 21 bases in between. The length of the CDR3 is 17 residues. Germline CDR1 reads SNHLY; CDR2 reads FYNNEI. The CDR3 region is CASSGSPGKGLDTEAFF. The DNA for the CDR3 is TGTGCCAGCAGTGGAAGTCCTGGTAAGGGGTTGGACACTGAAGCTTTCTTT.

The CDR3 region is CASSFNRASSYEQYF. As DNA, the CDR3 is TGTGCCAGCAGCTTCAACAGGGCCAGCTCCTACGAGCAGTACTTC. This chain joins TRBV5-8 and TRBJ2-7; possibly TRBD1 for D (6 bases). V was pared by 2 bases and J by 0 bases, with 12 bases between. This CDR3 is built from 15 residues. CDR1 and CDR2 from the germline V gene are SGHTS and YDEGEE.

The chain combines TRBV5-1 with TRBJ1-5; D possibly corresponds to TRBD1 (6 bases). The CDR3 is made up of 14 amino acids. Per the germline V gene, CDR1 is SGHRS and CDR2 is YFSETQ. Trimming removed 0 bases from V and 7 bases from J, with 11 bases in between. This chain's CDR3 is CASSLGPGDQPQHF. The CDR3 DNA reads as TGCGCCAGCAGCTTGGGGCCAGGGGACCAGCCCCAGCATTTT.

V usage is TRBV29-1 and J usage is TRBJ1-5, with unresolved D. The CDR3 loop spans 15 amino acids. V lost 4 bases and J lost 2, with 15 bases in between. Germline V gene sequence: CDR1 SQVTM, CDR2 ANQGSEA. This CDR3 is CSVAFKSGGNQPQHF. The CDR3 nucleotides read TGCAGCGTTGCGTTTAAGTCCGGTGGCAATCAGCCCCAGCATTTT.

V is TRBV27 and J is TRBJ1-5; TRBD1 might be the D (6 bases). CDR1 is MNHEY and CDR2 is SMNVEV in the germline V gene (reference sequence). V was shortened by 6 bases and J by 6 bases, with 9 bases between the two germline ends. CDR3 length equals 12 residues. The CDR3 nucleotides read TGTGCCAGCAGAAAAGGGGGTCAGCCCCAGCATTTT. It encodes CASRKGGQPQHF.

The rearrangement links TRBV11-2 to TRBJ2-5; 9 bases line up with TRBD1. CDR3 length equals 16 residues. Germline V gives CDR1 SGHAT, CDR2 FQNNGV. Trimming cost V 3 bases and J 2 bases; bases outside gene matches: 7. The CDR3 sequence is CASSFARTGEQETQYF. The CDR3, as DNA: TGTGCCAGCAGCTTTGCCCGGACAGGGGAGCAAGAGACCCAGTACTTC.

J is TRBJ2-7 and V is TRBV4-1, with TRBD1 identical over 7 bases. Germline CDR1 and CDR2: MGHRA and YSYEKL. This CDR3 has 12 amino acids. Losses at the gene ends were 1 base for V and 7 bases for J; bases not matched to a gene: 1. CDR3 in DNA: TGCGCCAGCAGCCAAGTGACAGGGGAGCAGTACTTC. Translating it yields CASSQVTGEQYF.

In its sample, this clone was seen a few times. The chain recombines TRBV6-5 with TRBJ1-1; the D gene is possibly TRBD1 (6 bases). V was shortened by 2 bases and J by 6 bases, with 13 bases between the two germline ends. Germline V gives CDR1 MNHEY, CDR2 SVGAGI. The CDR3 has 14 amino acids. CDR3 sequence (DNA): TGTGCCAGCAGTTACAGGCCAGGGGCCCCTGAAGCTTTCTTT. This codes for CASSYRPGAPEAFF.

This clone was observed once. The CDR3 DNA reads TGTGCCAGCAGTGAATCCAGGGGACGAAACTATGGCTACACCTTC. This gives the protein CASSESRGRNYGYTF. V is TRBV25-1 and J is TRBJ1-2, with D possibly TRBD1 on 6 matching bases. Between the trimmed V and J ends, which lost 1 base and 2 bases, there was a span of 11 bases. CDR1 is MGHDK and CDR2 is SYGVNS in the germline V gene. The CDR3 length is 15 residues.

The chain is built from TRBV5-1 and TRBJ2-3, with a possible D match to TRBD2 (6 bases). The CDR3 sequence is 15 residues long. V lost 0 bases to trimming and J lost 1 base, with 9 bases between them. CDR1 is SGHRS, CDR2 YFSETQ, per germline. The chain's CDR3 is CASSLAGVGTDTQYF. Written as DNA, the CDR3 is TGCGCCAGCAGCTTGGCGGGGGTTGGCACAGATACGCAGTATTTT.

The CDR3 coding sequence is TGTGCCAGCTCACCTGCCGGGACAGTGTCCTACGAGCAGTACTTC. This gives the protein CASSPAGTVSYEQYF. The V and J genes are TRBV18 and TRBJ2-7; 7 nucleotides agree with TRBD1. CDR1 is KGHSH, CDR2 LQKENI, per germline. V lost 3 bases, J lost 1 base, and 6 bases stayed unmatched. This CDR3 is built from 15 residues.

CDR3 nucleotide sequence: TGTGCCAGCGGACAGGGCACTGAAGCTTTCTTT. It translates to CASGQGTEAFF. The chain employs TRBV19 and TRBJ1-1; TRBD1 agrees at 8 bases. Per germline, CDR1 LNHDA and CDR2 SQIVND (reference sequence). This CDR3 is built from 11 residues. V gave up 9 bases and J gave up 4 bases; unmatched junction bases: 1.

The rearrangement uses TRBV6-5 and TRBJ2-5; 8 nucleotides agree with TRBD1. The CDR3 is 13 amino acids. V gave up 6 bases and J gave up 2 bases; unmatched junction bases: 2. Germline CDR1 is MNHEY and CDR2 is SVGAGI. Here the CDR3 DNA reads TGTGCCAGCAGGACAGGGGTACAAGAGACCCAGTACTTC. Translation gives CASRTGVQETQYF.

The V call is TRBV7-8, the J call TRBJ1-1; 7 positions agree with TRBD1. There are 14 residues in the CDR3. The junction had 7 bases not matched to a gene; V was cut back by 5 bases and J by 4 bases. Germline V gene data show CDR1 as SGHVS and CDR2 as FQNEAQ. CDR3 region: CASSVRQGLTEAFF. Here the CDR3 DNA reads TGTGCCAGCAGCGTACGACAGGGCCTCACTGAAGCTTTCTTT.

The genes are TRBV5-8 and TRBJ1-1, with 10 positions matching TRBD1. Germline V gene sequence: CDR1 SGHTS, CDR2 YDEGEE. V was pared by 5 bases and J by 4 bases, with 14 bases of the junction left unmatched. The CDR3 length is 17 residues. CDR3 sequence: CASSSNRQGARGTEAFF. CDR3 DNA: TGTGCCAGCAGTTCGAATCGACAGGGGGCGCGGGGCACTGAAGCTTTCTTT.

This clone has more than one count but fewer than ten. V and J are TRBV30 and TRBJ2-5; tentatively, D is TRBD1 (6 bases). In germline, CDR1 is GTSNPN, CDR2 SVGIG (reference sequence). The V end was cut by 0 bases, the J end by 5 bases, with 7 bases between. This CDR3 is built from 12 residues. For the CDR3, the DNA is TGTGCCTGGAGTGTGCAGGGGGAGACCCAGTACTTC. Encoded protein: CAWSVQGETQYF.

The table lists this clone with a few counts. The chain couples TRBV2 to TRBJ1-3; weak D call: TRBD1 (6 bases). Trimming pared 6 bases from V and 2 bases from J, leaving 14 bases between. The germline CDR1 and CDR2 sequences are SNHLY and FYNNEI. The length of the CDR3 is 15 residues. CDR3 region: CASRGTNAPGNTIYF. The CDR3 DNA follows: TGTGCCAGCAGGGGGACAAACGCCCCTGGAAACACCATATATTTT.

The J gene is TRBJ2-3, the V gene TRBV6-4, with 9 bases aligning to TRBD2. The CDR3 has 14 amino acids. Trimming removed 4 bases from V and 2 bases from J; junction bases left unmatched: 1. CDR1 MRHNA and CDR2 SNTAGT come from the germline V gene. The CDR3 spells CASSGGGDTDTQYF. In nucleotides, the CDR3 is TGTGCCAGCAGTGGCGGGGGGGACACAGATACGCAGTATTTT.